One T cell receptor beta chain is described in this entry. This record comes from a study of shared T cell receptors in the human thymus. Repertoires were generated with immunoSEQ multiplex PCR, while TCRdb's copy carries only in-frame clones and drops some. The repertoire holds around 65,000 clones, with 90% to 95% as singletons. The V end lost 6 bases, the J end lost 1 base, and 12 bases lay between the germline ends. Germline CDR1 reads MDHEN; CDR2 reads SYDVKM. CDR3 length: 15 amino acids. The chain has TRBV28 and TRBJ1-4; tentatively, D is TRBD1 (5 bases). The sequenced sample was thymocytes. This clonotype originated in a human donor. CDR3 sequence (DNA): TGTGCCAGCAGGCAGGGCGGGCAAACTAATGAAAAACTGTTTTTT. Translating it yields CASRQGGQTNEKLFF.